This T cell receptor (beta chain) appears in the sequencing data of a study of PD-1 blockade in classical Hodgkin lymphoma. Study outcomes and limitations: Nothing has yet pinned down what causes the repertoire differences, possibly disease activity or prior therapy. The baseline diversity of complete responders showed similarity to that of newly diagnosed patients.

As regards this clone: Its cognate antigen is unknown.

Only in-frame clones appear in the TCRdb table, and some are missing; sequencing was by immunoSEQ multiplex PCR. The sample holds more than 90,000 clones, roughly 80% seen once. Germline loops: CDR1 SEHNR, CDR2 FQNEAQ (reference sequence). V lost 3 bases to trimming and J lost 7 bases; unmatched junction nucleotides: 5. The CDR3 length is 14 residues. With no exception, relapse followed autologous stem cell transplantation in all patients, and brentuximab vedotin exposure varied. The chain couples TRBV7-9 to TRBJ1-5; 8 bases map to TRBD1. The receptor was derived from a human donor with classical Hodgkin lymphoma. The specimen was peripheral blood mononuclear cells (PBMCs), collected before the second cycle of nivolumab. The CDR3 DNA follows: TGTGCCAGCAGCTTCAACAGGGGGAACCAGCCCCAGCATTTT. Translation gives CASSFNRGNQPQHF. Full variable domain (remainder filled in from reference TRBV7-9 and TRBJ1-5): DTGVSQNPRHKITKRGQNVTFRCDPISEHNRLYWYRQTLGQGPEFLTYFQNEAQLEKSRLLSDRFSAERPKGSFSTLEIQRTEQGDSAMYLCASSFNRGNQPQHFGDGTRLSIL.